A single T cell receptor beta chain is shown here with its context. Measured with immunoSEQ multiplex PCR; TCRdb has only the in-frame clones, and not every one. Here the sample spans roughly 560,000 clones, 75% to 80% being singletons. Germline assignment: CDR1 SEHNR and CDR2 FQNEAQ (reference sequence). V was trimmed by 7 bases and J by 5 bases, leaving 20 bases between them. The CDR3 contains 16 residues. These data are taken from a study of shared T cell receptors in the human thymus. This sample also appeared in a second study, on human thymus T cells.

The chain is built from TRBV7-9 and TRBJ2-2; D not resolved. The sequenced sample was thymocytes. The receptor's source is a boy under two years old with a congenital heart defect. The CDR3 nucleotides are TGTGCCAGCATGGTTGGTGAGAGCCGTCTTACCGGGGAGCTGTTTTTT. Its translation is CASMVGESRLTGELFF.